These 6 T cell receptor beta chains share one sample of origin, sequenced in a study of CD8+ T cells in alopecia areata. Extracted RNA was reverse transcribed, and the resulting cDNA served as sequencing template. Only in-frame clones appear in the TCRdb table, and some are missing; sequencing was by immunoSEQ multiplex PCR. The sample contains 90,000 to 120,000 clones, 50% to 70% of which appear only once. The sequencing input was NKG2D-low CD8+ T cells sorted from blood. All receptors come from a human donor with alopecia areata.

This clone appeared a few times. This chain joins TRBV27 and TRBJ2-3, with TRBD2 matching 10 bases. This CDR3 contains 16 residues. V lost 5 bases, J lost 4 bases, and 9 bases stayed unmatched. The germline gives CDR1 MNHEY, CDR2 SMNVEV (reference sequence). The CDR3 DNA sequence: TGTGCCAGCAGTCATCTAGCGGGAGAAATCTCAGATACGCAGTATTTT. As protein: CASSHLAGEISDTQYF.

Written as DNA, the CDR3 is TGCGCCAGCAGCTTGACTAGCGGGGACGGGGAGGAGCAGTACTTC. Encoded protein: CASSLTSGDGEEQYF. V and J are TRBV5-1 and TRBJ2-7; the match to TRBD2 covers 10 bases. The CDR3 totals 15 residues. The germline V gene has CDR1 SGHRS and CDR2 YFSETQ. V lost 1 base, J lost 7 bases, and 8 bases stayed unmatched. Using reference TRBV5-1 and TRBJ2-7 for the parts outside the CDR3, the full variable domain is KAGVTQTPRYLIKTRGQQVTLSCSPISGHRSVSWYQQTPGQGLQFLFEYFSETQRNKGNFPGRFSGRQFSNSRSEMNVSTLELGDSALYLCASSLTSGDGEEQYFGPGTRLTVT.

V and J are TRBV5-6 and TRBJ1-1; D is unclear. The CDR3 extends over 12 amino acids. Germline loops: CDR1 SGHDT, CDR2 YYEEEE. V was clipped by 2 bases and J by 4 bases, with 6 bases between them. The CDR3 bases are TGTGCCAGCAGCTTTGTAGGCACTGAAGCTTTCTTT. Its protein is CASSFVGTEAFF.

The V gene is TRBV27, the J gene TRBJ2-1; D gene ambiguous. This CDR3 contains 13 residues. With 0 bases removed from V and 7 bases from J, the gap between germline ends came to 7 bases. CDR1 MNHEY and CDR2 SMNVEV come from the germline V gene (reference sequence). This CDR3 is CASSLSWANEQFF. In nucleotides, the CDR3 is TGTGCCAGCAGTTTATCCTGGGCAAATGAGCAGTTCTTC.

This clone was picked up one time. Other DNA sequences of this sample code for an identical CDR3. J is TRBJ1-5 and V is TRBV7-8; no clear D gene. The germline CDR1 and CDR2 sequences are SGHVS and FQNEAQ. The CDR3 has 12 amino acids. The V end lost 1 base, the J end lost 5 bases, and 3 bases lay between the germline ends. CDR3 protein: CASSLGDQPQHF. The CDR3 DNA sequence: TGTGCCAGCAGCTTAGGGGATCAGCCCCAGCATTTT.

The V gene is TRBV6-5, the J gene TRBJ1-5; the D gene is possibly TRBD1 (6 bases). CDR3 size: 14 residues. Germline-derived CDR1 and CDR2 are MNHEY and SVGAGI. The V gene lost 6 bases and the J gene lost 7 bases, with 16 bases spanning the gap. The CDR3 DNA is TGTGCCAGCAGGGCGGTGGGGGCTCGACAGCCCCAGCATTTT. Protein product: CASRAVGARQPQHF.